This T cell receptor beta chain was identified during a study of human T cells and chemical hapten exposure. Whole-study context: Donors were sensitized with 2% DPC on the upper inner arm.

This clonotype has more than one count but fewer than ten. Its antigen remains unidentified. Library construction involved attaching unique molecular identifiers to individual cDNA molecules, which allowed quantitative, reproducible TCR counting. MiXCR was run by TCRdb on the RACE reads, yielding one entry per CDR3 protein. The sample includes about 400,000 distinct CDR3 sequences, around 6% of them seen just once. CDR3 length equals 16 residues. V was clipped by 5 bases and J by 4 bases; unmatched bases: 13. The germline V gene has CDR1 DFQATT and CDR2 SNEGSKA (reference sequence). Documented time point: patch test 2, 6 weeks after DPC sensitization. Treatment: therapeutic diphenylcyclopropenone sensitization with weekly scalp DPC. Whole-study findings and limits: In comparison with controls, expanded TCRs gave rise to a significantly larger number of large CDR3 similarity clusters.

Material: whole blood, obtained in connection with sensitization to the hapten diphenylcyclopropenone (DPC). The TCR comes from a woman between 18 and 29 years old with alopecia areata. Some clones in this sample may be carry-over from other donors' samples. The chain uses TRBV20-1 and TRBJ2-3; 9 nucleotides match TRBD2. The CDR3 is CSAPDWSGGHSDTQYF. CDR3 in DNA: TGCAGTGCTCCTGATTGGAGCGGGGGGCATTCAGATACGCAGTATTTT.